These 21 T cell receptor beta chains were all obtained from the same sample, sequenced in a study of Ad26.COV2.S vaccination and SARS-CoV-2 variants. Produced via immunoSEQ multiplex PCR; TCRdb's table is partial and in-frame only. The sample has around 450,000 clones; 89% are singletons. Treatment given: some 20 received Ad26.COV2.S at low or high dose, single or two shots; roughly five received placebo; per-sample allocation not given. Repertoires come from day 63 after the first vaccine or placebo injection. Sequenced here: peripheral blood, sampled in a trial of Ad26.COV2.S vaccine versus placebo. These receptors were obtained from a person between 18 and 65 years old who received the Ad26.COV2.S COVID-19 vaccine or a placebo.

The chain carries TRBV11-2 and TRBJ1-3; D gene unclear. This CDR3 comprises 11 residues. The ends were cut back, 5 bases at V and 8 bases at J, with 7 bases in the middle. Germline loops: CDR1 SGHAT, CDR2 FQNNGV. CDR3 in DNA: TGTGCCAGCAGCGCCCTTGACACCATATATTTT. This encodes CASSALDTIYF.

CDR3 protein: CAWSVGVAGGPDTQYF. CDR3 bases: TGTGCCTGGAGTGTCGGAGTAGCGGGCGGCCCAGATACGCAGTATTTT. The gene calls are TRBV30 and TRBJ2-3; 7 bases align to TRBD2. Trimming cost V 0 bases and J 4 bases; bases outside gene matches: 10. Germline V lookup: CDR1 GTSNPN, CDR2 SVGIG (reference sequence). This CDR3 contains 16 residues. Full variable domain (outside the CDR3, taken from reference TRBV30 and TRBJ2-3): SQTIHQWPATLVQPVGSPLSLECTVEGTSNPNLYWYRQAAGRGLQLLFYSVGIGQISSEVPQNLSASRPQDRQFILSSKKLLLSDSGFYLCAWSVGVAGGPDTQYFGPGTRLTVL.

The V gene is TRBV19, the J gene TRBJ1-4, with a possible D match to TRBD1 (5 bases). Looked up from germline, CDR1 is LNHDA and CDR2 is SQIVND (reference sequence). This CDR3 is built from 15 residues. V dropped 7 bases and J dropped 5 bases, with 17 bases sitting between them. Written as DNA, the CDR3 is TGTGCCAGTACCCCGCGAGACAGACGAAATGAAAAACTGTTTTTT. Amino acid sequence: CASTPRDRRNEKLFF.

The chain carries TRBV5-1 and TRBJ1-6; the D gene is possibly TRBD1 (6 bases). The V end was cut by 1 base, the J end by 2 bases, with 13 bases between. This CDR3 contains 17 residues. The germline V gene encodes CDR1 SGHRS and CDR2 YFSETQ. The CDR3 bases are TGCGCCAGCAGCTTGCAGCCAGGGGTCCCCTATAATTCACCCCTCCACTTT. Amino acid sequence: CASSLQPGVPYNSPLHF.

The chain couples TRBV6-1 to TRBJ2-2; the D is unclear. The CDR3 is 12 amino acids. Looked up from germline, CDR1 is MNHNS and CDR2 is SASEGT. Trimming took off 6 bases at V and 5 bases at J, with 7 bases between the two ends. The CDR3 loop is CASRGTTGELFF. For the CDR3, the DNA is TGTGCCAGCAGGGGTACAACCGGGGAGCTGTTTTTT.

The J gene is TRBJ1-5, the V gene TRBV6-1, with D possibly TRBD1 on 6 matching bases. V gave up 3 bases and J gave up 0 bases, with 12 bases separating them. This CDR3 comprises 16 residues. The germline V gene encodes CDR1 MNHNS and CDR2 SASEGT. In DNA form, the CDR3 reads TGTGCCAGCAGTGAGTCGGGGGGCCATAGCAATCAGCCCCAGCATTTT. Its translation is CASSESGGHSNQPQHF.

The J gene is TRBJ2-2, the V gene TRBV6-5; 7 bases are shared with TRBD2. Per germline, CDR1 MNHEY and CDR2 SVGAGI. The ends lost 0 bases at V and 7 bases at J; junction bases unmatched: 2. The CDR3 length is 14 residues. CDR3 amino acids: CASSYSRTSGELFF. CDR3 DNA sequence: TGTGCCAGCAGTTACTCGAGGACTAGCGGGGAGCTGTTTTTT.

This chain links TRBV2 with TRBJ2-4; weak D call: TRBD2 (5 bases). This CDR3 contains 12 residues. V was cut by 0 bases and J by 16 bases, with 13 bases left in between. The V gene's germline CDR1 is SNHLY and CDR2 FYNNEI. The CDR3 loop reads CASSEALRGVYF. The CDR3 nucleotides read TGTGCCAGCAGTGAAGCGCTTCGGGGAGTATACTTC.

The CDR3 here is CAWGRGQNQPQHF. The CDR3 DNA reads TGTGCCTGGGGACGGGGACAAAATCAGCCCCAGCATTTT. The chain is built from TRBV30 and TRBJ1-5; weak D call: TRBD1 (6 bases). Trimming removed 5 bases from V and 4 bases from J, with 12 bases in between. The germline CDR1 and CDR2 sequences are GTSNPN and SVGIG (reference sequence). CDR3 length: 13 amino acids.

The V call is TRBV7-8, the J call TRBJ2-6; TRBD1 agrees at 7 bases. The trim removed 3 bases at V and 4 bases at J, leaving 3 bases unmatched. Germline V lookup: CDR1 SGHVS, CDR2 FQNEAQ. The CDR3 has 15 amino acids. CDR3: CASSFTGAGANVLTF. The CDR3, as DNA: TGTGCCAGCAGCTTCACAGGGGCCGGGGCCAACGTCCTGACTTTC.

The rearrangement links TRBV14 to TRBJ1-1; D call uncertain. Deletions cut 0 bases from V and 0 bases from J, with 17 bases between. The CDR3 has 18 amino acids. Germline loops: CDR1 SGHDN, CDR2 FVKESK. The CDR3 protein is CASSQDRKAVLMNTEAFF. CDR3 DNA sequence: TGTGCCAGCAGCCAAGATAGGAAGGCAGTCCTTATGAACACTGAAGCTTTCTTT.

The chain links TRBV18 to TRBJ2-2; 7 nucleotides match TRBD1. After removal of 3 bases from V and 5 bases from J, the junction contained 9 bases not matched to a gene. The CDR3 spans 16 residues. Germline-derived CDR1 and CDR2 are KGHSH and LQKENI. The DNA of the CDR3 is TGTGCCAGCTCACCGGCCGGGACAGTGAGGACCGGGGAGCTGTTTTTT. This sequence encodes CASSPAGTVRTGELFF.

The rearrangement joins TRBV5-6 to TRBJ1-3; 12 positions agree with TRBD1. This CDR3 has 18 amino acids. Germline V gene sequence: CDR1 SGHDT, CDR2 YYEEEE. J gave up 4 bases and V 3 bases, and 11 bases lay outside the gene matches. The chain's CDR3 is CASSSGTGGPTDGNTIYF. The DNA of the CDR3 is TGTGCCAGCAGCTCCGGGACAGGGGGCCCGACCGACGGAAACACCATATATTTT.

The chain is built from TRBV4-1 and TRBJ1-2; D is unresolved. Germline lookup yields CDR1 MGHRA and CDR2 YSYEKL. The V gene lost 4 bases and the J gene lost 5 bases, with 20 bases spanning the gap. The CDR3 extends over 16 amino acids. This CDR3 is CASSRRISEAVYGYTF. CDR3 DNA sequence: TGCGCCAGCAGCCGAAGAATATCGGAAGCCGTGTATGGCTACACCTTC.

The chain uses TRBV4-3 and TRBJ2-5, with a possible D match to TRBD2 (6 bases). The germline CDR1 and CDR2 sequences are LGHNA and YSLEER. The CDR3 is 15 residues long. V lost 0 bases, J lost 4 bases, and 12 bases lay in between. CDR3 residues: CASSQDRQGLETQYF. CDR3 in DNA: TGCGCCAGCAGCCAAGATCGGCAGGGACTAGAGACCCAGTACTTC.

V gene TRBV6-2 or TRBV6-3 combines with J gene TRBJ2-7; a possible D gene is TRBD2 (7 bases). The CDR3 is 16 residues long. Trimming took 0 bases from V and 2 from J, leaving 14 bases between them. Germline V gives CDR1 MNHEY, CDR2 SVGEGT. CDR3 loop: CASSYSIRGGTYEQYF. The CDR3 bases are TGTGCCAGCAGTTACTCTATACGCGGGGGCACCTACGAGCAGTACTTC.

The chain employs TRBV6-5 and TRBJ1-5; no reliable D call. Per the germline V gene, CDR1 is MNHEY and CDR2 is SVGAGI. V lost 7 bases and J 5 bases, leaving 18 bases between the germline ends. The CDR3 contains 15 residues. The CDR3 here is CASTEKWGGHQPQHF. CDR3 in DNA: TGTGCCAGCACCGAAAAATGGGGAGGACATCAGCCCCAGCATTTT.

V is TRBV4-2 and J is TRBJ1-2; 7 positions match TRBD1. The CDR3 covers 18 residues. The germline V gene encodes CDR1 LGHNA and CDR2 YNFKEQ. The ends lost 0 bases at V and 2 bases at J; junction bases unmatched: 12. Written as DNA, the CDR3 is TGTGCCAGCAGCCAAGAATCCACACCCATGACAGGGAACTATGGCTACACCTTC. Its protein is CASSQESTPMTGNYGYTF.

This clone was observed a handful of times. The V gene is TRBV3-1 (or the pseudogene TRBV3-2), the J gene TRBJ1-2, with 7 bases matching TRBD1. Germline V lookup: CDR1 LGHDT, CDR2 YNNKEL (reference sequence). This CDR3 spans 13 amino acids. V was clipped by 4 bases and J by 8 bases; unmatched bases: 7. As DNA, the CDR3 is TGTGCCAGCAGCCGAGGACAGGTCGACGGCTACACCTTC. It yields the protein CASSRGQVDGYTF.

The chain carries TRBV27 and TRBJ2-3; D unclear. The germline V gene encodes CDR1 MNHEY and CDR2 SMNVEV (reference sequence). Trimming cost V 4 bases and J 1 base, with 9 bases left between them. CDR3 length: 14 amino acids. The CDR3 loop is CASSSLGGTDTQYF. DNA for the CDR3: TGTGCCAGCAGTTCTCTCGGAGGCACAGATACGCAGTATTTT.

The V gene is TRBV7-2, the J gene TRBJ2-5; 15 bases map to TRBD2. V was pared by 4 bases and J by 5 bases, with 11 bases of the junction left unmatched. CDR3 length equals 18 residues. Germline CDR1 reads SGHTA; CDR2 reads FQGNSA. Here the CDR3 reads CASSSTGTSGGSLETQYF. The CDR3 region has the DNA TGTGCCAGCAGCTCCACCGGGACTAGCGGGGGGTCTCTCGAGACCCAGTACTTC.